This T cell receptor (beta chain) was identified during a study of blood T cell repertoires in COVID-19. Per germline, CDR1 SGHTS and CDR2 YDEGEE. V was clipped by 4 bases and J by 3 bases; unmatched bases: 5. The CDR3 runs 14 residues. Participants were aged roughly 18 to 100 years from about two dozen US areas. Participant-given clinical history determined each cohort assignment. TCRdb's table, derived via immunoSEQ multiplex PCR, lists solely in-frame clones and lacks some. Of more than 200,000 clones detected, around 86% appear once; the ten largest clones hold 7% to 8.5%. V usage is TRBV5-8 and J usage is TRBJ2-7; the match to TRBD1 covers 9 bases. The sequencing sample was made of PBMCs or T cells enriched from blood (not recorded which). This TCR was recovered from a young man in a cohort exposed to, infected with or recovered from COVID-19 (not recorded which). CDR3 loop: CASSRTGASYEQYF. The CDR3 region has the DNA TGTGCCAGCAGCCGGACAGGGGCAAGCTACGAGCAGTACTTC.